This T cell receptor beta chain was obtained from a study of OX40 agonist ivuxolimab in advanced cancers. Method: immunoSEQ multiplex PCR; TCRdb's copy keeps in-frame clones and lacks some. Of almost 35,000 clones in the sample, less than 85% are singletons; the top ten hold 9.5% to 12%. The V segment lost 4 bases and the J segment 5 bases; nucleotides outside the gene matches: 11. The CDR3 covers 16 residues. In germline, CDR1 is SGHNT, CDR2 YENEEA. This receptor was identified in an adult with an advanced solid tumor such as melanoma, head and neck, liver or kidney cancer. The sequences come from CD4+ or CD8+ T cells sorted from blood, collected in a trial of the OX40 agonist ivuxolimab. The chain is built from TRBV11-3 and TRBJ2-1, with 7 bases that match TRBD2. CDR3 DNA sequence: TGTGCCAGCAGCTCCCTTAGCCGGGGAGGGCACAATGAGCAGTTCTTC. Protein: CASSSLSRGGHNEQFF.